This T cell receptor beta chain was identified in a study of blood T cell repertoires in COVID-19. TCRdb's table, derived via immunoSEQ multiplex PCR, lists solely in-frame clones and lacks some. The sample shows about 140,000 clones, 88% of them seen only once. Sequenced input: peripheral blood. The source of this sequence is a woman aged 55-70 years with acute or convalescent COVID-19.

The CDR3 region has the DNA TGCGCCAGCAGGTGGGACAGTGCCTACGAGCAGTACTTC. Translating it yields CASRWDSAYEQYF. The chain uses TRBV5-1 and TRBJ2-7; the match to TRBD1 covers 7 bases. After removal of 5 bases from V and 2 bases from J, the junction contained 4 bases not matched to a gene. Germline-derived CDR1 and CDR2 are SGHRS and YFSETQ. The CDR3 extends over 13 amino acids.